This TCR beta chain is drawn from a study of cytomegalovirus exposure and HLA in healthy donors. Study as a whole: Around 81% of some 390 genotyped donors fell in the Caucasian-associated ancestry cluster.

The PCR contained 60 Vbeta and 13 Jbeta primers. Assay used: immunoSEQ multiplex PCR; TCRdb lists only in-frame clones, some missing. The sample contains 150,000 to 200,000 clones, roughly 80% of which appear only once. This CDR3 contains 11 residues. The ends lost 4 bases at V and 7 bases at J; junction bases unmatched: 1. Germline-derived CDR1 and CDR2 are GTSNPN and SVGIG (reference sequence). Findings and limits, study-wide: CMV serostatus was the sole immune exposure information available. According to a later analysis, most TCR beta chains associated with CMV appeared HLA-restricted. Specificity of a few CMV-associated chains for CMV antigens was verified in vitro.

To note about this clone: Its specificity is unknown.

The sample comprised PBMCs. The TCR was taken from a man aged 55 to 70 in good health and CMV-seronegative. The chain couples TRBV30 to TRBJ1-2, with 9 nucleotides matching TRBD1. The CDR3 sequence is CAWNRGPGYTF. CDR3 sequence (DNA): TGTGCCTGGAACAGGGGGCCTGGCTACACCTTC.